This entry concerns a single TCR beta chain. What it binds is unknown. These data belong to a study of T cell responses to AZD1222 COVID-19 vaccine. CDR3 length: 17 amino acids. Trimming at V came to 4 bases and at J to 8 bases, leaving 8 bases not matched to a gene. The germline gives CDR1 MGHRA, CDR2 YSYEKL. Data came from immunoSEQ multiplex PCR; TCRdb stores just in-frame clones and leaves some out. The sample holds 90,000 to 120,000 clones, about nine tenths seen once. Study-wide results and caveats: Clonal diversity may have been underestimated in mostly white British donors. Unmutated variant regions reportedly attract nearly half of all spike-specific TCRs.

The chain uses TRBV4-1 and TRBJ2-1, with 16 bases lining up with TRBD2. The specimen was peripheral blood, collected on day 0 of AZD1222 vaccination. The TCR originated in an adult in good health. This chain's CDR3 is CASSLLGTSGGGHEQFF. CDR3 nucleotide sequence: TGCGCCAGCAGCCTACTTGGGACTAGCGGGGGGGGACATGAGCAGTTCTTC.